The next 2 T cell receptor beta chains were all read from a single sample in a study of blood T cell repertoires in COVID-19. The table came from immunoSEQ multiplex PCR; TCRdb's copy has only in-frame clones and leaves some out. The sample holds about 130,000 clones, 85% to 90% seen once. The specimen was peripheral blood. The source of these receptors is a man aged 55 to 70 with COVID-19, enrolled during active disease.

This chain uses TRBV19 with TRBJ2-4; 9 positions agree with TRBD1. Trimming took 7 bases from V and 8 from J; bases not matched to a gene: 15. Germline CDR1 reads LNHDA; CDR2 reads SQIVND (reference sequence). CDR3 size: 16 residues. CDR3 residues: CASTSPGQGGGDIQYF. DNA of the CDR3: TGTGCCAGTACCTCACCGGGACAGGGCGGAGGGGACATTCAGTACTTC.

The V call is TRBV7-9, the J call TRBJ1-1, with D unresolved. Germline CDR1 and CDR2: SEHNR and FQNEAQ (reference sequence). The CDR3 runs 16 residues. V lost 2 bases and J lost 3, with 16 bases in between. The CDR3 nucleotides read TGTGCCAGCAGCTTAATTAGTCTGGCGGCCGACACTGAAGCTTTCTTT. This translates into CASSLISLAADTEAFF.